This T cell receptor (beta chain) appears in the sequencing data of a study of identical twins' blood T cells. Study overall: About 50 million reads came from about twelve libraries, six alpha, six beta.

Each CDR3 protein gets one entry after TCRdb re-called the 5' RACE reads with MiXCR. Found here are 300,000 to 400,000 distinct CDR3 sequences, roughly 28% of them singletons; the top ten hold 6% to 7%. Notes on the study in general: Twins shared more top CDR3 clonotypes than unrelated donors did.

Only a few counts were recorded for this clonotype. What it binds is unknown. The source of this sequence is a woman aged 18 to 55 in good health. Sequencing used PBMCs.

CDR3 coding DNA: TGTGCCAGTAGTAGGGACCTGAACACCGGGGAGCTGTTTTTT. Its translation is CASSRDLNTGELFF. This chain uses TRBV19 with TRBJ2-2; either TRBD1 or TRBD2 may fit D (5 bases each). CDR3 length: 14 amino acids. CDR1 is LNHDA, CDR2 SQIVND, per germline (reference sequence). V dropped 4 bases and J dropped 1 base, with 7 bases sitting between them.